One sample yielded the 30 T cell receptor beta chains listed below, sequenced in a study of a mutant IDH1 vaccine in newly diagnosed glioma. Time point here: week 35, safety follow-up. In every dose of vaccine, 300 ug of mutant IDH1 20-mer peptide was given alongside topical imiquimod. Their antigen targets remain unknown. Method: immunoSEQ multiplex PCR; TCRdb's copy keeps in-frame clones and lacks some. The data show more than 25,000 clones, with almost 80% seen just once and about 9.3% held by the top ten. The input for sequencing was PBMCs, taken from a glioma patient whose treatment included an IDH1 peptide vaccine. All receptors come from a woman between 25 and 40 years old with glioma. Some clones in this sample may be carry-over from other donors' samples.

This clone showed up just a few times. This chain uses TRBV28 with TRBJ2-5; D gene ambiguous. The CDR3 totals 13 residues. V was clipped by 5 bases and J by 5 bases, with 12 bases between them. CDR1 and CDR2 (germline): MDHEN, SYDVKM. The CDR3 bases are TGTGCCAGCAGTCCCCCATCCAGGGAGACCCAGTACTTC. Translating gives CASSPPSRETQYF.

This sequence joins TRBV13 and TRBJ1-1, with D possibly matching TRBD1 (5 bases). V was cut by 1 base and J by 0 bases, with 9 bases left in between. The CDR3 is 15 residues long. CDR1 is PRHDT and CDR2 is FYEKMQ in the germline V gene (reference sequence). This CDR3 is CASSLVEGMNTEAFF. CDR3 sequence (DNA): TGTGCCAGCAGCTTAGTTGAGGGGATGAACACTGAAGCTTTCTTT.

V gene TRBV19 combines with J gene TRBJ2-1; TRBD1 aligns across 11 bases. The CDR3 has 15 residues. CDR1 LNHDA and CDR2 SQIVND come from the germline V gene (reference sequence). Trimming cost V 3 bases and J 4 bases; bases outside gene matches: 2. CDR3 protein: CASSMGTGGYNEQFF. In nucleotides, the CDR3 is TGTGCCAGTAGTATGGGGACAGGGGGATACAATGAGCAGTTCTTC.

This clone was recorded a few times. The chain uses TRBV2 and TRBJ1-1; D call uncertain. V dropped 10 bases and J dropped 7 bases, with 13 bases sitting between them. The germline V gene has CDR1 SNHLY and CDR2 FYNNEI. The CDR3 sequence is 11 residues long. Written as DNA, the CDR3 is TGTGCCACCGTACCGGGATTTGAAGCTTTCTTT. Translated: CATVPGFEAFF.

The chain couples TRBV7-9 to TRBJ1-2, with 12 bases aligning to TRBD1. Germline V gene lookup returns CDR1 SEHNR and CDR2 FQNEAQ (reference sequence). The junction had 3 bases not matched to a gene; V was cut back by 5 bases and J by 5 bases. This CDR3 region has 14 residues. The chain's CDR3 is CASSRGQGAYGYTF. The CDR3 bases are TGTGCCAGCAGCCGGGGACAGGGGGCATATGGCTACACCTTC.

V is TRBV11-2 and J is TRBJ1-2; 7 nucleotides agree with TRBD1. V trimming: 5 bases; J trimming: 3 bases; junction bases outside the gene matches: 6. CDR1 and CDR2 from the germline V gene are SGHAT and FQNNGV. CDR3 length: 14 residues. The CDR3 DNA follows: TGTGCCAGCAGCCCCAGGGACAGTTACTATGGCTACACCTTC. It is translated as CASSPRDSYYGYTF.

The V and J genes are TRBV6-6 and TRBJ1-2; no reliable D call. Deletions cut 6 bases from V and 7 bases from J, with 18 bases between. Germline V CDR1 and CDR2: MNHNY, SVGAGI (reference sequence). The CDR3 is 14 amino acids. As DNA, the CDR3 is TGTGCCAGCAGCCCACTCTACGAAGGTTCTGGCTACACCTTC. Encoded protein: CASSPLYEGSGYTF.

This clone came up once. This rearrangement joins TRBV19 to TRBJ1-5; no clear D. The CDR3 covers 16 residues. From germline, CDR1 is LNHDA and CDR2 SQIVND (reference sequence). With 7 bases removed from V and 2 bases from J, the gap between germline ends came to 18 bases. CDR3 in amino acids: CASTKDYGRGNQPQHF. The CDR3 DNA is TGTGCCAGTACAAAGGACTATGGCCGGGGCAATCAGCCCCAGCATTTT.

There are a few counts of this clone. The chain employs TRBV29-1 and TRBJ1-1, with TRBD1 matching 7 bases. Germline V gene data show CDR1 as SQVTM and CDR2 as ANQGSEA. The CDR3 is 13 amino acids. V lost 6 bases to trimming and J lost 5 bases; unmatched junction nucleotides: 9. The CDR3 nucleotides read TGCAGCGTCCGGGACAGCCCTGGGACTGAAGCTTTCTTT. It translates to CSVRDSPGTEAFF.

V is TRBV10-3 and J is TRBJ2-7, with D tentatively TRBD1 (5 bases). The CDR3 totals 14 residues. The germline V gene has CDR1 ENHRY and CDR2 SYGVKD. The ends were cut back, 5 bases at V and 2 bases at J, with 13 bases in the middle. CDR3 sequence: CAISSTEQTYEQYF. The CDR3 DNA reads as TGTGCCATCAGTTCGACAGAACAGACCTACGAGCAGTACTTC.

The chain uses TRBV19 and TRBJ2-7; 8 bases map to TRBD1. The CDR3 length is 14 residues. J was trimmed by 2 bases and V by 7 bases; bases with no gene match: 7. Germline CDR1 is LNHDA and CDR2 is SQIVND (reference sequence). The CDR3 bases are TGTGCCAGTAAACCAACGGGACAGGCCTACGAGCAGTACTTC. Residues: CASKPTGQAYEQYF.

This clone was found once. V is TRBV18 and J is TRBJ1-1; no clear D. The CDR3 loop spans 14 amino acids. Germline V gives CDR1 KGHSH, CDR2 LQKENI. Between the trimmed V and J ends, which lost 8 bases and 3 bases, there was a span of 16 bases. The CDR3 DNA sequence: TGTGCCAGCCACCGGGGAGTGACGGACACTGAAGCTTTCTTT. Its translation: CASHRGVTDTEAFF.

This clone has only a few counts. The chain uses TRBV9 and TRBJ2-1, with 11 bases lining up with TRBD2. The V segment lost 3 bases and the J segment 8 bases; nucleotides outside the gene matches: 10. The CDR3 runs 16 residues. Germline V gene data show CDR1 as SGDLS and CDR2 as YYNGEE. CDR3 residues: CASSAVIAGGQDEQFF. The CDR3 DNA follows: TGTGCCAGCAGCGCCGTCATAGCGGGAGGGCAGGATGAGCAGTTCTTC.

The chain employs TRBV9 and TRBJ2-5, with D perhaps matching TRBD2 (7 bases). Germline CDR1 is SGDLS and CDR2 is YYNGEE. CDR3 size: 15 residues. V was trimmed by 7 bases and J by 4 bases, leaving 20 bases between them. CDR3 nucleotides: TGTGCCAGCGCCCGGGGGCGGGAGACCTTAGAGACCCAGTACTTC. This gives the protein CASARGRETLETQYF.

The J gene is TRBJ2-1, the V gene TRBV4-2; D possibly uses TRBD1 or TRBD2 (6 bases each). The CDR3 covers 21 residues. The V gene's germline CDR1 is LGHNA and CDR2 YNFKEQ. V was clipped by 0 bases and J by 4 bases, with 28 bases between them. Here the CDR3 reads CASSQEGGVVRDPSPYNEQFF. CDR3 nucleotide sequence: TGTGCCAGCAGCCAAGAGGGGGGCGTTGTTCGGGACCCGTCCCCTTACAATGAGCAGTTCTTC.

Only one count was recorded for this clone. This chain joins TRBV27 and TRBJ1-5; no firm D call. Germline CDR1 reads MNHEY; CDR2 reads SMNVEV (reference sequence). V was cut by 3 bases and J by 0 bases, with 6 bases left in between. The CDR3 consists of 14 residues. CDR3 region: CASSLAYSNQPQHF. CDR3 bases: TGTGCCAGCAGTTTGGCGTATAGCAATCAGCCCCAGCATTTT.

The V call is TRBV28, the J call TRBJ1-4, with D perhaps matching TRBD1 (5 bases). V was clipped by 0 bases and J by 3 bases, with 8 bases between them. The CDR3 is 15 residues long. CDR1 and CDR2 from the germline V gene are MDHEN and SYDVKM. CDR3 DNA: TGTGCCAGCAGTTTATGGTCGGGGGCTAATGAAAAACTGTTTTTT. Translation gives CASSLWSGANEKLFF.

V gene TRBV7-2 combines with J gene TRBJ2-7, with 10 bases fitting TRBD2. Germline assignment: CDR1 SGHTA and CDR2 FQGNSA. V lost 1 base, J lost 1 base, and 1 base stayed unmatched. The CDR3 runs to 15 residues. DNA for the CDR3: TGTGCCAGCAGCTTAGGGACTAGCGGTTCCTACGAGCAGTACTTC. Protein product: CASSLGTSGSYEQYF.

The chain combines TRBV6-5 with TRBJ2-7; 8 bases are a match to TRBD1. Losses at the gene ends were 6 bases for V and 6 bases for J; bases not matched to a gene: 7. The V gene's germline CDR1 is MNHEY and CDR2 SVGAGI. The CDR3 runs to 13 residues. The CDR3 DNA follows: TGTGCCAGCAGAATGGGACAGGCCTCCGAGCAGTACTTC. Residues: CASRMGQASEQYF.

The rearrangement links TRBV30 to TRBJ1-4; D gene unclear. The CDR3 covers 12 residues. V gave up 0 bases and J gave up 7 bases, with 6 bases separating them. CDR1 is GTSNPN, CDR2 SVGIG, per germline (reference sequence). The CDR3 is CAWSVHPEKLFF. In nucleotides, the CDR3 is TGTGCCTGGAGTGTACACCCTGAAAAACTGTTTTTT.

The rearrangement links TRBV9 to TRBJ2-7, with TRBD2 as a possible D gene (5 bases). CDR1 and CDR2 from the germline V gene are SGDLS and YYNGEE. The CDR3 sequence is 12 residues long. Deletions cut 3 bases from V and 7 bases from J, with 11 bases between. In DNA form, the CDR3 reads TGTGCCAGCAGCGGTCTGGGAGAAGAGCAGTACTTC. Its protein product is CASSGLGEEQYF.

CDR3 in amino acids: CASSLLTASNQPQHF. In nucleotides, the CDR3 is TGTGCCAGCAGTTTACTGACAGCTAGCAATCAGCCCCAGCATTTT. The rearrangement uses TRBV27 and TRBJ1-5; the D gene is possibly TRBD1 (5 bases). Germline values: CDR1 MNHEY, CDR2 SMNVEV (reference sequence). V shed 2 bases and J shed 0 bases, with 8 bases lying between them. The CDR3 covers 15 residues.

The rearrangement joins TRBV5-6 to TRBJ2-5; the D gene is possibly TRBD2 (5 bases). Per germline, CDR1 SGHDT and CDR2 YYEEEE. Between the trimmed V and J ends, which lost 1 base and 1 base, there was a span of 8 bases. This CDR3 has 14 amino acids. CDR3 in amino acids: CASSLWEIQETQYF. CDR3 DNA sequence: TGTGCCAGCAGCTTGTGGGAGATCCAAGAGACCCAGTACTTC. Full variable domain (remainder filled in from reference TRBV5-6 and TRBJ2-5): DAGVTQSPTHLIKTRGQQVTLRCSPKSGHDTVSWYQQALGQGPQFIFQYYEEEERQRGNFPDRFSGHQFPNYSSELNVNALLLGDSALYLCASSLWEIQETQYFGPGTRLLVL.

CDR3 DNA sequence: TGTGCCTGGAGTCTCAACACCGCGGGCTACACCTTC. Amino acid sequence: CAWSLNTAGYTF. V and J are TRBV30 and TRBJ1-2; D uncertain. The CDR3 has 12 residues. Germline V gene data show CDR1 as GTSNPN and CDR2 as SVGIG (reference sequence). V lost 2 bases and J 8 bases, leaving 12 bases between the germline ends.

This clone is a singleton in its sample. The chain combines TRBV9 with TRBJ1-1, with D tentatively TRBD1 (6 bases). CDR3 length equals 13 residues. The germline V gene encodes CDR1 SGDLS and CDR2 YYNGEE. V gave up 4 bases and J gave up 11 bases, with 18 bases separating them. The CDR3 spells CASSPLGGVGAFF. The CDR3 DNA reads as TGTGCCAGCAGCCCCCTCGGGGGCGTAGGGGCTTTCTTT.

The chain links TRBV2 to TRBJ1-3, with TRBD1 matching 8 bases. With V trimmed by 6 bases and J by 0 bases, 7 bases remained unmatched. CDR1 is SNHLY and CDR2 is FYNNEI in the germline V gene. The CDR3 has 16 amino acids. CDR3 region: CASRRGQENSGNTIYF. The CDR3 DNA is TGTGCCAGCAGGAGGGGACAGGAGAACTCTGGAAACACCATATATTTT.

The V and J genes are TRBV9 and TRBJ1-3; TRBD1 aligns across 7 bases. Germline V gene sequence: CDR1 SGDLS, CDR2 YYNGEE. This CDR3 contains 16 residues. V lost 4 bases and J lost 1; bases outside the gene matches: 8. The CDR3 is CASSTRQGGSGNTIYF. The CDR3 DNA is TGTGCCAGCAGCACTCGACAGGGTGGTTCTGGAAACACCATATATTTT.

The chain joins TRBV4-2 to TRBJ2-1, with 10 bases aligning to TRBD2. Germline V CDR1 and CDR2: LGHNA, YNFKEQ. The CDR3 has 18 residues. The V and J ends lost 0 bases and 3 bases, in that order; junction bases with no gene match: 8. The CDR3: CASSQEPLAGENYNEQFF. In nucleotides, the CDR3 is TGTGCCAGCAGCCAAGAACCGCTAGCGGGAGAAAACTACAATGAGCAGTTCTTC.

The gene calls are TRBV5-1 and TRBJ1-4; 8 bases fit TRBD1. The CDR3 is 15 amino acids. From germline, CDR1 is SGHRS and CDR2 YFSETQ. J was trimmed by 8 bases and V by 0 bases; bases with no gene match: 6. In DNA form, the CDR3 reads TGCGCCAGCAGCTTGGATGGGACAGGCGGGGAAAAACTGTTTTTT. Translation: CASSLDGTGGEKLFF.

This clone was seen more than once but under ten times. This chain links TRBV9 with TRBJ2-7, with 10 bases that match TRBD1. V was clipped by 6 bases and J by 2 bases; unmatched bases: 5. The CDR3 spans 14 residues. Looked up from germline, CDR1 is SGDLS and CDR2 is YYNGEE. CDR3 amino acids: CASTPGQGTYEQYF. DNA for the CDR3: TGTGCCAGCACCCCGGGACAGGGGACCTACGAGCAGTACTTC. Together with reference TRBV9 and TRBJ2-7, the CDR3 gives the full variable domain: DSGVTQTPKHLITATGQRVTLRCSPRSGDLSVYWYQQSLDQGLQFLIQYYNGEERAKGNILERFSAQQFPDLHSELNLSSLELGDSALYFCASTPGQGTYEQYFGPGTRLTVT.